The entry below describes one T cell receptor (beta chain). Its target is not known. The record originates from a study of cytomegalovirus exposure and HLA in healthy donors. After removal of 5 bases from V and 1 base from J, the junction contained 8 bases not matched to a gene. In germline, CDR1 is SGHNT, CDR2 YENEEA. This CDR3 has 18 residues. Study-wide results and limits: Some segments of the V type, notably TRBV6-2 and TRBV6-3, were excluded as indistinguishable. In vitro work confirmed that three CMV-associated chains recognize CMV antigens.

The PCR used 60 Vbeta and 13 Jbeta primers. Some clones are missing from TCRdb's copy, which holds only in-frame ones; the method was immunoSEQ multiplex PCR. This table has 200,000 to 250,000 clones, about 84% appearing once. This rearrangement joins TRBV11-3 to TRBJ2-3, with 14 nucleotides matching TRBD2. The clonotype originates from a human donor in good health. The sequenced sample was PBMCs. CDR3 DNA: TGTGCCAGCAGCGCCGGGACTAGCGGGAGTTGGGGCACAGATACGCAGTATTTT. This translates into CASSAGTSGSWGTDTQYF.